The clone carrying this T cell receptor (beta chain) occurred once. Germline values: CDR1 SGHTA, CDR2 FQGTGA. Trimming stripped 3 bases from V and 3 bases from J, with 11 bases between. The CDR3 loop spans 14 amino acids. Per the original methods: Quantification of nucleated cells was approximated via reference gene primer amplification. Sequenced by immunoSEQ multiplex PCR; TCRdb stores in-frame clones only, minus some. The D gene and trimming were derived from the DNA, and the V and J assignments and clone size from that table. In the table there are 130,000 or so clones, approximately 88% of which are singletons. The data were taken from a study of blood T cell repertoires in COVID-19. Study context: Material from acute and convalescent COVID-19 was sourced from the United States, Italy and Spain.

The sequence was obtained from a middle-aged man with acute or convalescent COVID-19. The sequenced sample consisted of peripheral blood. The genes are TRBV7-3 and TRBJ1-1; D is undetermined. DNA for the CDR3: TGTGCCAGCAGCTTTACTCCGGGAGACACTGAAGCTTTCTTT. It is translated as CASSFTPGDTEAFF. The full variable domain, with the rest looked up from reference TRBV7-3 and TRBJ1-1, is GAGVSQTPSNKVTEKGKYVELRCDPISGHTALYWYRQSLGQGPEFLIYFQGTGAADDSGLPNDRFFAVRPEGSVSTLKIQRTERGDSAVYLCASSFTPGDTEAFFGQGTRLTVV.